Listed here are 21 T cell receptor beta chains from one sample, sequenced in a study of response to subunit inactivated influenza vaccine. TCRdb re-called the RT-PCR reads with MiXCR, one entry per CDR3 protein. The table shows fewer than 400,000 distinct CDR3 sequences, with roughly 22% occurring only once. This specimen was PBMCs from blood, taken approximately 20 months after vaccination. These receptors were taken from a man in his fifties or sixties who received an inactivated influenza vaccine.

J is TRBJ1-3 and V is TRBV7-2; D unclear. This CDR3 has 14 amino acids. The germline V and J ends were trimmed by 2 bases and 0 bases, with 5 bases remaining between them. Germline V lookup: CDR1 SGHTA, CDR2 FQGNSA. The CDR3 nucleotides read TGTGCCAGCAGCTTAATGGCCTCTGGAAACACCATATATTTT. Encoded protein: CASSLMASGNTIYF.

The chain recombines TRBV28 with TRBJ1-6; 8 positions agree with TRBD1. The germline V gene has CDR1 MDHEN and CDR2 SYDVKM. V shed 10 bases and J 3 bases; nucleotides not matched to a gene: 5. The CDR3 runs to 14 residues. CDR3 in amino acids: CATRQGLYNSPLHF. The CDR3 DNA is TGTGCCACGAGACAGGGGCTCTATAATTCACCCCTCCACTTT. Full variable domain (missing parts from reference TRBV28 and TRBJ1-6): DVKVTQSSRYLVKRTGEKVFLECVQDMDHENMFWYRQDPGLGLRLIYFSYDVKMKEKGDIPEGYSVSREKKERFSLILESASTNQTSMYLCATRQGLYNSPLHFGNGTRLTVT.

The chain has TRBV7-3 and TRBJ2-3; 8 nucleotides line up with TRBD2. CDR3 length equals 14 residues. J lost 6 bases, V lost 4 bases, and 6 bases had no gene match. The germline gives CDR1 SGHTA, CDR2 FQGTGA. The CDR3 loop is CASSSSGSRDTQYF. CDR3 DNA: TGTGCCAGCAGCTCAAGCGGGAGTAGGGATACGCAGTATTTT. The variable domain in full, completed from reference TRBV7-3 and TRBJ2-3, reads GAGVSQTPSNKVTEKGKYVELRCDPISGHTALYWYRQSLGQGPEFLIYFQGTGAADDSGLPNDRFFAVRPEGSVSTLKIQRTERGDSAVYLCASSSSGSRDTQYFGPGTRLTVL.

This clonotype was observed a few times. V gene TRBV7-9 combines with J gene TRBJ2-3; 8 bases are shared with TRBD1. The V gene's germline CDR1 is SEHNR and CDR2 FQNEAQ (reference sequence). Trimming took 2 bases from V and 4 from J; bases not matched to a gene: 5. CDR3 length: 15 residues. CDR3 nucleotide sequence: TGTGCCAGCAGCTTATGGACAGGGTTCCCAGATACGCAGTATTTT. It codes for CASSLWTGFPDTQYF.

A few counts support this clonotype. The V and J genes are TRBV7-8 and TRBJ2-1; 8 nucleotides agree with TRBD2. The CDR3 length is 16 residues. CDR1 is SGHVS, CDR2 FQNEAQ, per germline. V lost 5 bases to trimming and J lost 5 bases; unmatched junction nucleotides: 11. The CDR3: CASSQGPGLGDNEQFF. The CDR3, as DNA: TGTGCCAGCAGCCAAGGCCCGGGACTAGGGGACAATGAGCAGTTCTTC.

This clonotype came up many times. V gene TRBV5-1 combines with J gene TRBJ1-2, with a weak D call TRBD1 (5 bases). Looked up from germline, CDR1 is SGHRS and CDR2 is YFSETQ. V lost 0 bases and J lost 2, with 29 bases in between. There are 21 residues in the CDR3. The chain's CDR3 is CASSLGYGSIREPLLNYGYTF. The CDR3 coding sequence is TGCGCCAGCAGCTTGGGTTATGGTAGTATCAGGGAGCCCCTACTAAACTATGGCTACACCTTC.

The genes are TRBV11-2 and TRBJ2-3; 7 nucleotides align to TRBD2. The ends lost 4 bases at V and 13 bases at J; junction bases unmatched: 14. This CDR3 spans 14 amino acids. Germline V CDR1 and CDR2: SGHAT, FQNNGV. The CDR3 region is CASSSPNPGGTKYF. CDR3 sequence (DNA): TGTGCCAGCAGCTCACCTAATCCCGGAGGGACTAAGTATTTT.

This clonotype was recorded at least ten times. The J gene is TRBJ1-2, the V gene TRBV12-3 or TRBV12-4; D is unclear. This CDR3 is 13 amino acids long. The ends were cut back, 5 bases at V and 4 bases at J, with 11 bases in the middle. This CDR3 reads CASSRDKTYGYTF. CDR3 DNA sequence: TGTGCCAGCAGTCGAGACAAGACCTATGGCTACACCTTC.

This clonotype was seen more than once but under ten times. V is TRBV20-1 and J is TRBJ1-1, with a weak D call TRBD1 (5 bases). The CDR3 sequence is 14 residues long. CDR1 is DFQATT and CDR2 is SNEGSKA in the germline V gene (reference sequence). V dropped 3 bases and J dropped 2 bases, with 13 bases sitting between them. This CDR3 reads CSARNGGLNTEAFF. Written as DNA, the CDR3 is TGCAGTGCTAGGAATGGGGGATTAAACACTGAAGCTTTCTTT.

In its sample, this clonotype is large. This sequence joins TRBV7-8 and TRBJ1-5; TRBD1 matches at 8 bases. Germline V lookup: CDR1 SGHVS, CDR2 FQNEAQ. V gave up 1 base and J gave up 6 bases; unmatched junction bases: 8. CDR3 size: 16 residues. CDR3 sequence: CASSLVAGGPGQPQHF. The CDR3 DNA reads TGTGCCAGCAGCTTAGTCGCAGGGGGCCCCGGTCAGCCCCAGCATTTT.

This clonotype was recorded at least ten times. The chain carries TRBV28 and TRBJ1-2; no reliable D call. The CDR3 is 15 amino acids. The V end lost 3 bases, the J end lost 2 bases, and 13 bases lay between the germline ends. Germline CDR1 MDHEN, CDR2 SYDVKM. The CDR3 region is CASSFPSGSNYGYTF. CDR3 bases: TGTGCCAGCAGTTTCCCCTCGGGGTCCAACTATGGCTACACCTTC.

This chain uses TRBV27 with TRBJ2-7; possible D gene TRBD1, 6 bases. CDR1 is MNHEY, CDR2 SMNVEV, per germline (reference sequence). The V gene lost 10 bases and the J gene lost 1 base, with 14 bases spanning the gap. The CDR3 length is 13 residues. The DNA of the CDR3 is TGTGCCACCCAGGGGAGCTTGTCCTACGAGCAGTACTTC. It codes for CATQGSLSYEQYF.

In nucleotides, the CDR3 is TGTGCCAGCGGACAGAACTCCTACGAGCAGTACTTC. This gives the protein CASGQNSYEQYF. The rearrangement uses TRBV10-3 and TRBJ2-7, with D maybe TRBD1 (6 bases). V shed 10 bases and J shed 0 bases, with 10 bases lying between them. Germline-derived CDR1 and CDR2 are ENHRY and SYGVKD. The CDR3 sequence is 12 residues long.

The chain combines TRBV20-1 with TRBJ2-1, with D possibly TRBD2 on 6 matching bases. This CDR3 spans 16 amino acids. Trimming took 0 bases from V and 7 from J, leaving 19 bases between them. The V gene's germline CDR1 is DFQATT and CDR2 SNEGSKA (reference sequence). In DNA, the CDR3 is TGCAGTGCTAGAGAGTACCTAGCGATGGGGGAAAATGAGCAGTTCTTC. Translating it yields CSAREYLAMGENEQFF.

In its sample, this clonotype was seen a few times. The V gene is TRBV4-3, the J gene TRBJ2-3; TRBD2 might be the D (6 bases). Trimming left V 1 base short and J 5 bases short, with 16 bases between. Germline V lookup: CDR1 LGHNA, CDR2 YSLEER. The CDR3 is 16 residues long. CDR3 DNA sequence: TGCGCCAGCAGCCAAGGGGGGGTGAGGGATGGAGATACGCAGTATTTT. This translates into CASSQGGVRDGDTQYF.

This clonotype appeared a few times. The chain links TRBV5-1 to TRBJ1-4, with D unresolved. CDR1 is SGHRS, CDR2 YFSETQ, per germline. This CDR3 has 17 residues. V was clipped by 2 bases and J by 0 bases, with 14 bases between them. The CDR3 sequence is CASSFGRTVSTNEKLFF. CDR3 bases: TGCGCCAGCAGCTTTGGACGGACCGTCTCAACTAATGAAAAACTGTTTTTT.

This clonotype was found many times. CDR3 region: CASESTGLNSPLHF. The CDR3 DNA reads TGTGCCAGCGAATCGACAGGGTTAAACTCACCCCTCCACTTT. The rearrangement links TRBV28 to TRBJ1-6; TRBD1 aligns across 7 bases. The germline gives CDR1 MDHEN, CDR2 SYDVKM. V shed 8 bases, J shed 10 bases, and the junction held 11 bases outside the gene matches. The CDR3 has 14 amino acids.

The sample holds a few counts of this clonotype. The J gene is TRBJ2-1, the V gene TRBV20-1; 7 bases map to TRBD2. V was pared by 6 bases and J by 9 bases, with 11 bases of the junction left unmatched. Per the germline V gene, CDR1 is DFQATT and CDR2 is SNEGSKA (reference sequence). The CDR3 runs to 13 residues. The CDR3 bases are TGCAGTGCGCATTCTCTAGCGGAGCCTGAGCAGTTCTTC. Amino acids: CSAHSLAEPEQFF.

Ten or more counts support this clonotype. This chain connects TRBV28 to TRBJ1-3; D not certain. Deletions cut 4 bases from V and 4 bases from J, with 14 bases between. Germline V CDR1 and CDR2: MDHEN, SYDVKM. The CDR3 length is 15 residues. This CDR3 reads CASSSLRAGGNTIYF. The CDR3 nucleotides read TGTGCCAGCAGTTCCTTGAGGGCAGGAGGAAACACCATATATTTT. The whole variable domain, remainder taken from reference TRBV28 and TRBJ1-3, is DVKVTQSSRYLVKRTGEKVFLECVQDMDHENMFWYRQDPGLGLRLIYFSYDVKMKEKGDIPEGYSVSREKKERFSLILESASTNQTSMYLCASSSLRAGGNTIYFGEGSWLTVV.

This clonotype showed up many times. The chain carries TRBV5-1 and TRBJ1-2, with D perhaps TRBD1 (6 bases). Germline assignment: CDR1 SGHRS and CDR2 YFSETQ. Trimming took 0 bases from V and 8 from J, leaving 17 bases between them. The CDR3 runs to 15 residues. The CDR3 DNA sequence: TGCGCCAGCAGCTTGGATCCGGGGGCCACTCCCGGCTACACCTTC. Its translation is CASSLDPGATPGYTF.

This clonotype was counted only a few times. The V call is TRBV7-9, the J call TRBJ2-7, with TRBD1 matching over 9 bases. Germline V gene sequence: CDR1 SEHNR, CDR2 FQNEAQ (reference sequence). CDR3 size: 14 residues. The junction had 7 bases not matched to a gene; V was cut back by 5 bases and J by 5 bases. For the CDR3, the DNA is TGTGCCAGCAGCGTCCGGGACAGGGTCAACGAGCAGTACTTC. Its protein is CASSVRDRVNEQYF.